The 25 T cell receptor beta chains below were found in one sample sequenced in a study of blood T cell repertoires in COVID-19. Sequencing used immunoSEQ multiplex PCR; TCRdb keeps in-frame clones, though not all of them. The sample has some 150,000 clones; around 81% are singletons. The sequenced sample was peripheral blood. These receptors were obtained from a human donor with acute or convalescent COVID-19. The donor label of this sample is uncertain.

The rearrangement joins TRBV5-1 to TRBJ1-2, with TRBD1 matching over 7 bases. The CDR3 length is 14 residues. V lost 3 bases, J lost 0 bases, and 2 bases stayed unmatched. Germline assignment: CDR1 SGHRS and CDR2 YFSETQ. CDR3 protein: CASSSGTANYGYTF. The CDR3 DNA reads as TGCGCCAGCAGCTCCGGGACAGCTAACTATGGCTACACCTTC.

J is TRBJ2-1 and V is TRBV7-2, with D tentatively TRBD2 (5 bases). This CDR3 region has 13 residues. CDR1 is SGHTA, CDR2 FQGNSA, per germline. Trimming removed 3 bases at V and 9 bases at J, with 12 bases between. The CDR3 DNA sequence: TGTGCCAGCAGCTTTGACTATACTAGTGAGCAGTTCTTC. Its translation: CASSFDYTSEQFF.

The CDR3 DNA follows: TGTGCCAGCAGCTTTGATTTCGCGGGAGCCACAGATACGCAGTATTTT. Its translation is CASSFDFAGATDTQYF. The chain employs TRBV7-9 and TRBJ2-3; 7 bases agree with TRBD2. V was clipped by 3 bases and J by 2 bases; unmatched bases: 8. Germline-derived CDR1 and CDR2 are SEHNR and FQNEAQ (reference sequence). The CDR3 sequence is 16 residues long.

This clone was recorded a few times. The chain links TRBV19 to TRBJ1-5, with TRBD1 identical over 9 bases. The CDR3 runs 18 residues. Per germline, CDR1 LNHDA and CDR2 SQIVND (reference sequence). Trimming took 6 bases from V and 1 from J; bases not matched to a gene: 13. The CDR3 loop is CASRHDRGLIRSNQPQHF. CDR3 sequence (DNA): TGTGCCAGTAGGCACGACAGGGGGTTAATTCGAAGCAATCAGCCCCAGCATTTT.

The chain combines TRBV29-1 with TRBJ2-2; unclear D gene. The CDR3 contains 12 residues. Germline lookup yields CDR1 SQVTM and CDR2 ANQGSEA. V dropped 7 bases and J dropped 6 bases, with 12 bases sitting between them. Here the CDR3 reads CSASLGPGELFF. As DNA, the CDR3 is TGCAGCGCCTCCCTAGGTCCCGGGGAGCTGTTTTTT.

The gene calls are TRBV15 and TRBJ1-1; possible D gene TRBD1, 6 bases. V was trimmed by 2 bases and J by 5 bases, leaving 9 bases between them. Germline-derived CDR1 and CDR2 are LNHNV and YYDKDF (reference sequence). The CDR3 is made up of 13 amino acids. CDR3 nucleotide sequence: TGTGCCACCAGCAGACCAGACAGGACTGAAGCTTTCTTT. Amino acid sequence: CATSRPDRTEAFF.

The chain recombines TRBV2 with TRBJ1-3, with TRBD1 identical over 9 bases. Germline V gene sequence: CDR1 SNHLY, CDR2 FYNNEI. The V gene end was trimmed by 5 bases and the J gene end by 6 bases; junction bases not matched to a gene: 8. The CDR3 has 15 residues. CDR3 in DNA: TGTGCCAGCAGTCCTCAGACAGGGGGGCCAAACACCATATATTTT. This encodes CASSPQTGGPNTIYF.

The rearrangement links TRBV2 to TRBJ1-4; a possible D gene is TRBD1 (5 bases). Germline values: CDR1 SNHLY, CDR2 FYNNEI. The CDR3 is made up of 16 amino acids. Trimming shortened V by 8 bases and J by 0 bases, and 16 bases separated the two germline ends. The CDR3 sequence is CASGHRTVTTNEKLFF. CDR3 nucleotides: TGTGCCAGCGGCCACAGGACGGTTACAACTAATGAAAAACTGTTTTTT.

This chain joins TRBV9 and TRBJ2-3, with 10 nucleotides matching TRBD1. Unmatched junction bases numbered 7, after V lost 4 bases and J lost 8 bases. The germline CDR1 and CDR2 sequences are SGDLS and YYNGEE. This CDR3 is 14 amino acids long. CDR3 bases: TGTGCCAGCAGCCCACCCGGACAGGGGGTTACGCAGTATTTT. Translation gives CASSPPGQGVTQYF. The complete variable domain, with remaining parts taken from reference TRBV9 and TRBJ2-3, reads DSGVTQTPKHLITATGQRVTLRCSPRSGDLSVYWYQQSLDQGLQFLIQYYNGEERAKGNILERFSAQQFPDLHSELNLSSLELGDSALYFCASSPPGQGVTQYFGPGTRLTVL.

The CDR3 DNA reads TGTGCCAGCAGTTACTCGCCCGGCTCCTACGAGCAGTACTTC. It codes for CASSYSPGSYEQYF. The chain joins TRBV6-5 to TRBJ2-7; no clear D. The V end lost 0 bases, the J end lost 0 bases, and 6 bases lay between the germline ends. This CDR3 contains 14 residues. Germline CDR1 MNHEY, CDR2 SVGAGI.

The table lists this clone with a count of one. CDR3 residues: CASTETGGRYGYTF. The CDR3 bases are TGCGCCAGCACCGAGACAGGCGGGCGCTATGGCTACACCTTC. The chain uses TRBV5-1 and TRBJ1-2; tentative D call: TRBD1 (6 bases). This CDR3 spans 14 amino acids. V shed 6 bases and J shed 4 bases, with 16 bases lying between them. The germline V gene encodes CDR1 SGHRS and CDR2 YFSETQ.

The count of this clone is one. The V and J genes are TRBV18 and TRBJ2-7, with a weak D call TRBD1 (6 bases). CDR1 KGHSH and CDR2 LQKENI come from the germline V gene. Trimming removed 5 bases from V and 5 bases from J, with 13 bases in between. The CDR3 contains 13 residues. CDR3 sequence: CASSNRDSNEQYF. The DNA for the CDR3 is TGTGCCAGCTCAAACAGGGATAGCAACGAGCAGTACTTC.

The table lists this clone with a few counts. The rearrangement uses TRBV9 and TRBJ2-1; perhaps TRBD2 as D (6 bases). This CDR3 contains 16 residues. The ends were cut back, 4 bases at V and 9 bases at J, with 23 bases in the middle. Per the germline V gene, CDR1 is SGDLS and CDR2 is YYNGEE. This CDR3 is CASSPRGAGYASEQFF. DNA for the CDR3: TGTGCCAGCAGCCCCCGGGGAGCGGGTTATGCCAGTGAGCAGTTCTTC.

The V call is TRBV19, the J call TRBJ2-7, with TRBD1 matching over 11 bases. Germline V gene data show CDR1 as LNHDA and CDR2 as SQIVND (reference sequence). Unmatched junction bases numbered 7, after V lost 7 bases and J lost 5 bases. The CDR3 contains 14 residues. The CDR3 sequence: CASIPGQGDNEQYF. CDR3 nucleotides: TGTGCCAGTATTCCGGGACAGGGGGACAACGAGCAGTACTTC.

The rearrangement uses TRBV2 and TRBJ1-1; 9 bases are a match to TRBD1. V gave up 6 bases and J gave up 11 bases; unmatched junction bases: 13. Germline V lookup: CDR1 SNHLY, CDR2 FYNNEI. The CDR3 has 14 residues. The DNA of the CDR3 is TGTGCCAGCAGAAACCGGGACAGGGAGTATTGGGCTTTCTTT. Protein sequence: CASRNRDREYWAFF. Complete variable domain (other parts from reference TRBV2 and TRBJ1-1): EPEVTQTPSHQVTQMGQEVILRCVPISNHLYFYWYRQILGQKVEFLVSFYNNEISEKSEIFDDQFSVERPDGSNFTLKIRSTKLEDSAMYFCASRNRDREYWAFFGQGTRLTVV.

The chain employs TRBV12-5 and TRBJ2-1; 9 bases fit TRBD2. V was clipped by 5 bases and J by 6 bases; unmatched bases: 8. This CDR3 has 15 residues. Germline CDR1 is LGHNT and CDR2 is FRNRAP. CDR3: CASGPPGGGANEQFF. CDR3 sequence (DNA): TGTGCTAGTGGTCCGCCGGGCGGGGGGGCCAATGAGCAGTTCTTC.

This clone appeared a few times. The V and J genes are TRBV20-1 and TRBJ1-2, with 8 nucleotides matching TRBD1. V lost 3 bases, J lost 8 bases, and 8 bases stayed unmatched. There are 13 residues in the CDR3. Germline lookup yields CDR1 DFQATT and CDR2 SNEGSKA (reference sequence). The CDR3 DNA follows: TGCAGTGCTAGTCCCAGGGGGCGGGAAGGCTACACCTTC. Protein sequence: CSASPRGREGYTF.

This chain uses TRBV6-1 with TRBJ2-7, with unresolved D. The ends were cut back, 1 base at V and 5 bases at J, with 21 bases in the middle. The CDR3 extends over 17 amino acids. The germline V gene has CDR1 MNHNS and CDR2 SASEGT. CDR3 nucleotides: TGTGCCAGCAGTGAAGACGGTGGAGTAGGTAGGTCCAACGAGCAGTACTTC. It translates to CASSEDGGVGRSNEQYF.

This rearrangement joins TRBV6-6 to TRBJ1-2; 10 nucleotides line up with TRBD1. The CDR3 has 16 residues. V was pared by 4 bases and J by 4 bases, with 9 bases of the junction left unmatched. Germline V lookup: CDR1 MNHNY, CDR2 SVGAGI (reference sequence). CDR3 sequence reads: CASSSPGTGDPYGYTF. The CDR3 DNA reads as TGTGCCAGCAGTTCTCCCGGGACAGGGGATCCCTATGGCTACACCTTC.

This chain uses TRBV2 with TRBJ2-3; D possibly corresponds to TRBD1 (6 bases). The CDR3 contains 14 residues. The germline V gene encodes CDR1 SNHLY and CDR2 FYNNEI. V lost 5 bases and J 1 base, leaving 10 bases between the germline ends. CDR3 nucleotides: TGTGCCAGCAGTATCAGGGGTCGCACAGATACGCAGTATTTT. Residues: CASSIRGRTDTQYF.

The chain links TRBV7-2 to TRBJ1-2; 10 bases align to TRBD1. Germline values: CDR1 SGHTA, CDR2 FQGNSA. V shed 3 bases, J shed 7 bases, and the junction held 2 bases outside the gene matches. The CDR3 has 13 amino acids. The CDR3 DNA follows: TGTGCCAGCAGCTTTGGGACAGGGGTTGGCTACACCTTC. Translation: CASSFGTGVGYTF.

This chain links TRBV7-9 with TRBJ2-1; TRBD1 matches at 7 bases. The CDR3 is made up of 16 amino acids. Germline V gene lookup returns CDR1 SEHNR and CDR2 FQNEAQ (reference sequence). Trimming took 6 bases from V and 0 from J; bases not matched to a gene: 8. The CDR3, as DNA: TGTGCCAGCAGGCTACAGGGGCGCCCCTCCTACAATGAGCAGTTCTTC. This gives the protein CASRLQGRPSYNEQFF.

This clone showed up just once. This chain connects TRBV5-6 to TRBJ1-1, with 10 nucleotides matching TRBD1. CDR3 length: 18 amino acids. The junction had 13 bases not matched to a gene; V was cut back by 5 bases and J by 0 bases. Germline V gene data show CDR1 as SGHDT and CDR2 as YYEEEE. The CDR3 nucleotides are TGTGCCAGCAGTCACGACAGGGGGCAAGGTAGTATGAACACTGAAGCTTTCTTT. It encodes CASSHDRGQGSMNTEAFF.

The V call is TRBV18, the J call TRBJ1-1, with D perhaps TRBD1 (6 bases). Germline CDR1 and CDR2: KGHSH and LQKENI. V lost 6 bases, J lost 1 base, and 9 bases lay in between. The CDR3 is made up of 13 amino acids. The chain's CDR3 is CASSQQGNTEAFF. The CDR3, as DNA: TGTGCCAGCTCTCAACAGGGGAACACTGAAGCTTTCTTT.

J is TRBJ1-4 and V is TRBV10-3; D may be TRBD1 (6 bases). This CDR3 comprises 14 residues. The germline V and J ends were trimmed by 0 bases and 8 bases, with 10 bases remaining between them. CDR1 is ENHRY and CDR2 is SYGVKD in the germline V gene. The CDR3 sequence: CAISESGQKEKLFF. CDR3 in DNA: TGTGCCATCAGTGAGTCTGGACAGAAGGAAAAACTGTTTTTT.